What follows describes a single T cell receptor (beta chain). The data originate from a study of cytomegalovirus exposure and HLA in healthy donors. Looking at the study overall: Roughly 80% of around 400 genotyped donors fell in the Caucasian-associated ancestry cluster.

The germline V gene has CDR1 SEHNR and CDR2 FQNEAQ (reference sequence). The CDR3 covers 15 residues. V lost 5 bases, J lost 0 bases, and 13 bases lay in between. With 60 Vbeta and 13 Jbeta primers, the PCR was carried out. Assay: immunoSEQ multiplex PCR; the TCRdb copy retains only in-frame clones and omits some. The sample holds tens of thousands of clones, 75% seen once. This sequence was found in a man aged 35 to 55 in good health and CMV-seronegative. Sequences were obtained from PBMCs. The chain uses TRBV7-9 and TRBJ1-1, with D perhaps matching TRBD1 (6 bases). CDR3: CASSPLTGMNTEAFF. The CDR3 DNA reads TGTGCCAGCAGCCCGTTAACAGGGATGAACACTGAAGCTTTCTTT.